The present entry profiles one T cell receptor beta chain with its context. Which antigen it targets is not known. There are no base qualities to consult, and no much larger clone falls within one base. The CDR3 runs 17 amino acids, cysteine and phenylalanine included. Only the CDR3 DNA is retained, 51 bases long and in frame from the first base. Taken from the germline V gene, the CDR1 and CDR2 loops are MNHEY and SVGAGI. Trimming accounts for 7 bases at V and 5 bases at J, while the number of junction bases matched to no gene is 17. This sample stems from a study of T cell repertoires in cytomegalovirus infection (dated by TCRdb to between 2019 and 2020). In the study overall: Alongside well-studied HLA-B-restricted epitopes, the peptide stimulations were aimed at recently identified HLA-C-restricted CMV epitopes, whose presentation resists viral immunomodulation. The HLA type of each donor mattered for the analysis, because public TCR beta signatures pointed to carriage of CMV infection along with the matching HLA type.

The instrument given in TCRdb is Illumina HiSeq 1500. Clones were called with MiXCR by TCRdb after fastp trimmed the public reads at Q25, and only in-frame beta chains were retained. Each CDR3 protein appears once, grouped with its most common genes and DNA. The table for this sample lists 75,000 to 95,000 distinct CDR3 sequences; more than 40% of them were counted only once. More than 80% of the sample is in the top ten clones. What the research found in general, with its limitations: Carriers of CMV infection plus the relevant HLA type were discriminated by the cumulative frequency of public TCR beta family members in the study cohort and in an independent 352-donor cohort. The ex vivo response was dominated by HLA-C-restricted CMV-specific TCR beta clonotypes, which also provided the single most frequent clonotype in two of eight donors.

The sample's treatment or condition label is to be understood as: in vitro stimulation with specific CMV peptide epitopes to enrich CMV-specific T cells. The specimen comprised CD8+ T cells from cultured PBMCs, sampled from culture after CMV antigen stimulation. The clonotype comes from a human donor in good health (CMV status not recorded). Some clones in this sample may be carry-over from other donors' samples. The V and J genes are TRBV6-5 and TRBJ2-7; the central 10 bases match TRBD1. This receptor carries the CDR3 CASTREYGTGAVHEQYF. The DNA reads TGTGCCAGCACCAGAGAGTACGGGACAGGGGCGGTCCACGAGCAGTACTTC.